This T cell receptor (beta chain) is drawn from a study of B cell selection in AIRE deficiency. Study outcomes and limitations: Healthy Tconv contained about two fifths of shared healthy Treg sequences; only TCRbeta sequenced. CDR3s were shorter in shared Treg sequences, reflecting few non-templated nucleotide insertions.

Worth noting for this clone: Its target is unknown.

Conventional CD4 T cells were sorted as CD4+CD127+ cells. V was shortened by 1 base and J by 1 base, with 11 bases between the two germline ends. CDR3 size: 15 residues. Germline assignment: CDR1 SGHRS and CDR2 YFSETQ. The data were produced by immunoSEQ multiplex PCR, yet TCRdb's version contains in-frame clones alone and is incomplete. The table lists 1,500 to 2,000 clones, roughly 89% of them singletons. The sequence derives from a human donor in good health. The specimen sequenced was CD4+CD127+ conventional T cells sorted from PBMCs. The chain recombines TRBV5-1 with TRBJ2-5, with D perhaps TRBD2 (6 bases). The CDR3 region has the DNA TGCGCCAGCAGCTTGTCGGGGGTGGGCCAAGAGACCCAGTACTTC. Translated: CASSLSGVGQETQYF.